This entry lists 20 T cell receptor beta chains sequenced from one sample in a study of beta chain features in type 1 diabetes. No antigen has been identified for these receptors. As every portion of the isolated RNA was reverse transcribed, the sequencing read expressed TCRB transcripts. The protocol was immunoSEQ multiplex PCR, while the TCRdb copy is restricted to in-frame clones and leaves out a portion. The data show 300,000 to 350,000 clones, 9.3% seen once. Whole-study results and caveats: Moderate but significant shortening of TCRB CDR3s was recorded in all four CD4+ subsets from Type 1 diabetes patients.

The specimen sequenced was central memory CD4+ T cells from blood. These receptors all come from a young man with type 1 diabetes.

The V and J genes are TRBV7-2 and TRBJ1-2; 11 bases agree with TRBD1. Germline values: CDR1 SGHTA, CDR2 FQGNSA. The CDR3 is made up of 16 amino acids. With V trimmed by 1 base and J by 7 bases, 8 bases remained unmatched. The CDR3 region has the DNA TGTGCCAGCAGCTTAGGATTAGGACAGGGGGCACCTGGCTACACCTTC. Encoded protein: CASSLGLGQGAPGYTF.

CDR3 nucleotide sequence: TGTGCCATCAGTTCCTCTGACAGGGGAGAGACCCAGTACTTC. It yields the protein CAISSSDRGETQYF. The V gene is TRBV10-3, the J gene TRBJ2-5; 8 bases line up with TRBD1. The germline V gene has CDR1 ENHRY and CDR2 SYGVKD. The CDR3 is made up of 14 amino acids. V was clipped by 5 bases and J by 4 bases; unmatched bases: 6.

This chain joins TRBV7-2 and TRBJ1-1, with no clear D. CDR1 is SGHTA and CDR2 is FQGNSA in the germline V gene. The CDR3 spans 14 residues. V dropped 5 bases and J dropped 4 bases, with 14 bases sitting between them. CDR3 nucleotide sequence: TGTGCCAGCAGCCCACATCAAAAAGTCACTGAAGCTTTCTTT. It codes for CASSPHQKVTEAFF.

This clone has only a few counts. The J gene is TRBJ2-3, the V gene TRBV7-2, with TRBD2 identical over 9 bases. The CDR3 has 16 residues. V was pared by 4 bases and J by 5 bases, with 10 bases of the junction left unmatched. CDR1 and CDR2 (germline): SGHTA, FQGNSA. CDR3 DNA sequence: TGTGCCAGCAGCTCCTCCCCGGGACTAGCAGTAGATACGCAGTATTTT. This codes for CASSSSPGLAVDTQYF.

A few counts support this clone. A much larger clone is a single base away; this may be a read error. The chain combines TRBV7-8 with TRBJ2-6; the D is unclear. The length of the CDR3 is 15 residues. Per the germline V gene, CDR1 is SGHVS and CDR2 is FQNEAQ. V gave up 4 bases and J gave up 0 bases, with 7 bases separating them. CDR3 residues: CASSSQSSGANVLTF. The CDR3 nucleotides are TGTGCCAGCAGCTCGCAGAGCTCTGGGGCCAACGTCCTGACTTTC.

The sample holds a few counts of this clone. The gene calls are TRBV5-1 and TRBJ1-1; D unclear. The V and J ends lost 2 bases and 5 bases respectively, with 7 bases between them. Germline lookup yields CDR1 SGHRS and CDR2 YFSETQ. The CDR3 sequence is 12 residues long. For the CDR3, the DNA is TGCGCCAGCAGCTTCGGGGAAACTGAAGCTTTCTTT. It encodes CASSFGETEAFF.

This chain connects TRBV11-2 to TRBJ1-1; D is ambiguous. Germline V gene lookup returns CDR1 SGHAT and CDR2 FQNNGV. V was trimmed by 1 base and J by 5 bases, leaving 8 bases between them. This CDR3 comprises 13 residues. The CDR3 sequence: CASSLARRTEAFF. In nucleotides, the CDR3 is TGTGCCAGCAGCTTAGCTAGGCGAACTGAAGCTTTCTTT. Looking up the rest from reference TRBV11-2 and TRBJ1-1 gives the full variable domain: EAGVAQSPRYKIIEKRQSVAFWCNPISGHATLYWYQQILGQGPKLLIQFQNNGVVDDSQLPKDRFSAERLKGVDSTLKIQPAKLEDSAVYLCASSLARRTEAFFGQGTRLTVV.

The CDR3 sequence is CASSEARMDQPQHF. CDR3 nucleotide sequence: TGTGCCAGCAGTGAAGCGAGGATGGACCAGCCCCAGCATTTT. This chain connects TRBV2 to TRBJ1-5; no clear D. Germline V CDR1 and CDR2: SNHLY, FYNNEI. The V and J ends lost 0 bases and 7 bases respectively, with 10 bases between them. CDR3 length: 14 residues. Variable domain in full (rest from reference TRBV2 and TRBJ1-5): EPEVTQTPSHQVTQMGQEVILRCVPISNHLYFYWYRQILGQKVEFLVSFYNNEISEKSEIFDDQFSVERPDGSNFTLKIRSTKLEDSAMYFCASSEARMDQPQHFGDGTRLSIL.

There are a few counts of this clone. V usage is TRBV4-3 and J usage is TRBJ2-7; D is unclear. The CDR3 is made up of 15 amino acids. V was trimmed by 0 bases and J by 3 bases, leaving 12 bases between them. Germline V gene sequence: CDR1 LGHNA, CDR2 YSLEER. CDR3 amino acids: CASSQDYGQRYEQYF. The CDR3 bases are TGCGCCAGCAGCCAAGACTACGGGCAGCGCTACGAGCAGTACTTC.

The chain recombines TRBV9 with TRBJ2-1; 7 nucleotides align to TRBD2. Germline V gives CDR1 SGDLS, CDR2 YYNGEE. This CDR3 spans 14 amino acids. After removal of 0 bases from V and 7 bases from J, the junction contained 4 bases not matched to a gene. CDR3 in amino acids: CASSVEGTTNEQFF. In DNA form, the CDR3 reads TGTGCCAGCAGCGTAGAAGGGACTACTAATGAGCAGTTCTTC.

This clone was counted between two and nine times. The rearrangement joins TRBV7-2 to TRBJ2-3; D might be TRBD2 (6 bases). CDR1 is SGHTA and CDR2 is FQGNSA in the germline V gene. The CDR3 sequence is 15 residues long. V lost 5 bases, J lost 0 bases, and 12 bases lay in between. The CDR3 DNA reads TGTGCCAGCAGCGGGACTTCCTCTAGCACAGATACGCAGTATTTT. The encoded protein is CASSGTSSSTDTQYF.

The chain joins TRBV29-1 to TRBJ2-7; maybe TRBD1 (5 bases). V was shortened by 6 bases and J by 5 bases, with 20 bases between the two germline ends. The CDR3 length is 14 residues. The V gene's germline CDR1 is SQVTM and CDR2 ANQGSEA. CDR3 bases: TGCAGCGTCGCGACCTACAGGATTGGGAACGAGCAGTACTTC. Encoded protein: CSVATYRIGNEQYF.

This clone was counted between two and nine times. The V and J genes are TRBV5-1 and TRBJ2-5; D remains ambiguous. The V end lost 0 bases, the J end lost 5 bases, and 11 bases lay between the germline ends. This CDR3 is built from 14 residues. Germline lookup yields CDR1 SGHRS and CDR2 YFSETQ. The CDR3 protein is CASSLGYAGETQYF. In DNA, the CDR3 is TGCGCCAGCAGCTTGGGTTACGCCGGGGAGACCCAGTACTTC.

This clone was picked up a small number of times. Other nucleotide sequences from this sample produce the same CDR3. The chain couples TRBV7-9 to TRBJ2-7; D not resolved. Germline CDR1 SEHNR, CDR2 FQNEAQ (reference sequence). This CDR3 spans 12 amino acids. The V end lost 2 bases, the J end lost 2 bases, and 4 bases lay between the germline ends. The CDR3 reads CASSLSPYEQYF. The DNA for the CDR3 is TGTGCCAGCAGCTTATCTCCCTACGAGCAGTACTTC.

The chain couples TRBV4-3 to TRBJ1-4; 9 bases agree with TRBD1. With 4 bases clipped from V and 7 bases from J, the junction kept 7 bases outside the gene matches. Germline V gene lookup returns CDR1 LGHNA and CDR2 YSLEER. This CDR3 has 15 amino acids. Here the CDR3 DNA reads TGCGCCAGCAGCCGACAGGACAGGGGCGGTGAAAAACTGTTTTTT. Its protein is CASSRQDRGGEKLFF.

CDR3 region: CASSLGLRYEQYF. CDR3 coding DNA: TGTGCCAGCAGCCTTGGCTTGCGGTACGAGCAGTACTTC. The chain uses TRBV11-2 and TRBJ2-7; no reliable D call. The CDR3 consists of 13 residues. CDR1 and CDR2 from the germline V gene are SGHAT and FQNNGV. Trimming left V 5 bases short and J 4 bases short, with 12 bases between.

V and J are TRBV7-2 and TRBJ2-2, with a weak D call TRBD2 (6 bases). Trimming left V 1 base short and J 1 base short, with 10 bases between. Germline V gene sequence: CDR1 SGHTA, CDR2 FQGNSA. This CDR3 is built from 16 residues. The CDR3 nucleotides are TGTGCCAGCAGCTTAGTACCTAGCGTGAACACCGGGGAGCTGTTTTTT. Translated, it gives CASSLVPSVNTGELFF.

The chain couples TRBV7-2 to TRBJ2-3; D not resolved. Germline CDR1 reads SGHTA; CDR2 reads FQGNSA. With 2 bases removed from V and 5 bases from J, the gap between germline ends came to 5 bases. The CDR3 loop spans 12 amino acids. CDR3 region: CASSLSQDTQYF. CDR3 sequence (DNA): TGTGCCAGCAGCTTAAGTCAAGATACGCAGTATTTT.

In its sample, this clone was seen many times. The genes are TRBV7-9 and TRBJ2-5; no clear D gene. The germline gives CDR1 SEHNR, CDR2 FQNEAQ (reference sequence). The CDR3 contains 13 residues. The V and J ends lost 1 base and 5 bases respectively, with 8 bases between them. CDR3 sequence: CASSLDGMETQYF. The CDR3 region has the DNA TGTGCCAGCAGCTTAGACGGTATGGAGACCCAGTACTTC.

Regarding this clone: One end of the junction does not line up with germline, which may come from a read error. DNA for the CDR3: TGTGCTAGCAGCCGACAGGGGGCAACCCAAGAGACCCAGTACTTC. This sequence encodes CASSRQGATQETQYF. The chain combines TRBV7-7 with TRBJ2-5; 10 bases fit TRBD1. The CDR3 is 15 amino acids. Germline CDR1 and CDR2: SSHAT and FNYEAQ (reference sequence).